This passage covers 27 T cell receptor beta chains from one sample sequenced in a study of beta chain features in type 1 diabetes. The study, taken as a whole, reports: TCRB CDR3s were moderately but significantly shorter in Type 1 diabetes patients in all four CD4+ subsets.

These TCRs are of unknown antigen specificity. The isolated RNA, all of it, was reverse transcribed, so expressed TCRB transcripts were what got sequenced. TCRdb's copy holds only in-frame clones and misses some; the assay was immunoSEQ multiplex PCR. The sample shows 300,000 or so clones, 9.3% of them seen only once. Material for sequencing was central memory CD4+ T cells from blood. These receptors originate from a man aged 25 to 40 with type 1 diabetes.

The chain employs TRBV28 and TRBJ1-2; D gene unclear. This CDR3 contains 14 residues. The germline V gene encodes CDR1 MDHEN and CDR2 SYDVKM. Trimming stripped 4 bases from V and 6 bases from J, with 15 bases between. The CDR3 protein is CASSSGAPNHGYTF. The CDR3 DNA reads TGTGCCAGCAGTTCGGGCGCACCGAATCATGGCTACACCTTC.

The rearrangement links TRBV21-1 to TRBJ1-1. TRBV21-1 is noted as a pseudogene. The CDR3 spans 15 residues. CDR3 sequence (DNA): TGTGCCAGCAACCCACTGGGGGGCCACCTCCCCGAAGCTTTCTTT. It specifies CASNPLGGHLPEAFF.

This clone turned up a few times. The chain carries TRBV11-2 and TRBJ1-1; 7 bases map to TRBD1. Germline-derived CDR1 and CDR2 are SGHAT and FQNNGV. There are 16 residues in the CDR3. With 4 bases clipped from V and 3 bases from J, the junction kept 11 bases outside the gene matches. The CDR3 is CASSYRGQLADTEAFF. As DNA, the CDR3 is TGTGCCAGCAGCTATAGGGGACAGCTCGCGGACACTGAAGCTTTCTTT.

The chain joins TRBV11-2 to TRBJ2-7, with TRBD1 matching 7 bases. The germline CDR1 and CDR2 sequences are SGHAT and FQNNGV. The CDR3 is made up of 14 amino acids. With V trimmed by 3 bases and J by 6 bases, 8 bases remained unmatched. The CDR3 loop reads CASSFGGTGVEQYF. In nucleotides, the CDR3 is TGTGCCAGCAGCTTTGGGGGTACAGGGGTCGAGCAGTACTTC.

This clone was observed a few times. This chain joins TRBV29-1 and TRBJ2-5, with D perhaps being TRBD1 or TRBD2 (6 bases each). Matching the DNA end better, TRBJ2-7 makes the J call doubtful. The CDR3 has 13 amino acids. From germline, CDR1 is SQVTM and CDR2 ANQGSEA. The CDR3 reads CSVVFQGRYEQYF. The CDR3 coding sequence is TGCAGCGTTGTGTTCCAGGGGAGGTACGAGCAGTACTTC.

In its sample, this clone was seen a few times. This chain connects TRBV30 to TRBJ2-1, with 10 nucleotides matching TRBD2. With 2 bases clipped from V and 4 bases from J, the junction kept 8 bases outside the gene matches. From germline, CDR1 is GTSNPN and CDR2 SVGIG (reference sequence). CDR3 length: 16 residues. This chain's CDR3 is CAWSPTRTSGYNEQFF. CDR3 DNA sequence: TGTGCCTGGAGTCCGACCAGGACTAGCGGATACAATGAGCAGTTCTTC. Using reference TRBV30 and TRBJ2-1 for the parts outside the CDR3, the full variable domain is SQTIHQWPATLVQPVGSPLSLECTVEGTSNPNLYWYRQAAGRGLQLLFYSVGIGQISSEVPQNLSASRPQDRQFILSSKKLLLSDSGFYLCAWSPTRTSGYNEQFFGPGTRLTVL.

This chain uses TRBV9 with TRBJ2-3, with 11 bases aligning to TRBD2. V lost 2 bases, J lost 6 bases, and 5 bases stayed unmatched. Germline V lookup: CDR1 SGDLS, CDR2 YYNGEE. The CDR3 has 15 amino acids. CDR3 in amino acids: CASSVSGGGADTQYF. As DNA, the CDR3 is TGTGCCAGCAGCGTTAGCGGGGGGGGTGCGGATACGCAGTATTTT.

This clone was recorded at least ten times. The CDR3 here is CASSVTGGTFQETQYF. The DNA of the CDR3 is TGTGCCAGCAGCGTAACCGGGGGGACGTTCCAAGAGACCCAGTACTTC. The chain links TRBV6-8 to TRBJ2-5, with 7 bases fitting TRBD2. Germline V gene lookup returns CDR1 MNHGY and CDR2 SAAAGT. The CDR3 consists of 16 residues. The trim removed 6 bases at V and 1 base at J, leaving 11 bases unmatched.

This sequence joins TRBV5-1 and TRBJ2-7; no clear D gene. This CDR3 has 12 amino acids. In germline, CDR1 is SGHRS, CDR2 YFSETQ. Trimming stripped 0 bases from V and 4 bases from J, with 5 bases between. Written as DNA, the CDR3 is TGCGCCAGCAGCTTGGAGGGATACGAGCAGTACTTC. Amino acids: CASSLEGYEQYF. The variable domain in full, completed from reference TRBV5-1 and TRBJ2-7, reads KAGVTQTPRYLIKTRGQQVTLSCSPISGHRSVSWYQQTPGQGLQFLFEYFSETQRNKGNFPGRFSGRQFSNSRSEMNVSTLELGDSALYLCASSLEGYEQYFGPGTRLTVT.

This rearrangement joins TRBV28 to TRBJ2-7; D perhaps matches TRBD2 (5 bases). The CDR3 totals 14 residues. CDR1 is MDHEN, CDR2 SYDVKM, per germline. Trimming took 5 bases from V and 0 from J, leaving 11 bases between them. The CDR3 DNA sequence: TGTGCCAGCAGTACCGGACGGGGCTCCTACGAGCAGTACTTC. This translates into CASSTGRGSYEQYF.

This clone was seen only a few times. This chain joins TRBV4-3 and TRBJ1-2; D is undetermined. V was clipped by 0 bases and J by 8 bases, with 13 bases between them. The CDR3 has 14 residues. CDR1 is LGHNA, CDR2 YSLEER, per germline. This CDR3 reads CASSQDLAYRGYTF. CDR3 DNA: TGCGCCAGCAGCCAAGATTTGGCTTATCGGGGCTACACCTTC.

The chain recombines TRBV2 with TRBJ1-5, with 7 positions matching TRBD1. Germline V gives CDR1 SNHLY, CDR2 FYNNEI. The length of the CDR3 is 13 residues. V lost 8 bases, J lost 9 bases, and 10 bases stayed unmatched. CDR3 protein: CASRRSSGGPQHF. For the CDR3, the DNA is TGTGCCAGCCGGCGGTCATCAGGGGGGCCCCAGCATTTT.

There are a few counts of this clone. The chain carries TRBV29-1 and TRBJ2-3, with TRBD2 matching 9 bases. This CDR3 has 13 residues. Per the germline V gene, CDR1 is SQVTM and CDR2 is ANQGSEA. The ends lost 4 bases at V and 4 bases at J; junction bases unmatched: 3. CDR3 coding DNA: TGCAGCGTTGGGCGGGAGGGTGCAGATACGCAGTATTTT. Protein sequence: CSVGREGADTQYF.

This clone was detected a few times. DNA of the CDR3: TGTGCCTGGAGTGGATCGGATACGCAGTATTTT. Amino acids: CAWSGSDTQYF. The genes are TRBV30 and TRBJ2-3, with no clear D. Germline loops: CDR1 GTSNPN, CDR2 SVGIG (reference sequence). Trimming removed 1 base at V and 6 bases at J, with 5 bases between. There are 11 residues in the CDR3.

This clone was seen a handful of times. CDR3 region: CASRTGGDGSPLHF. The DNA of the CDR3 is TGTGCCAGCAGGACAGGGGGAGATGGTTCACCCCTCCACTTT. The V and J genes are TRBV28 and TRBJ1-6; 9 bases fit TRBD1. This CDR3 region has 14 residues. V lost 6 bases, J lost 9 bases, and 6 bases stayed unmatched. Germline V CDR1 and CDR2: MDHEN, SYDVKM.

This clone was picked up a small number of times. V usage is TRBV7-2 and J usage is TRBJ2-1; 7 bases match TRBD1. Germline V lookup: CDR1 SGHTA, CDR2 FQGNSA. This CDR3 contains 15 residues. Trimming cost V 5 bases and J 8 bases; bases outside gene matches: 12. CDR3 protein: CASSPDRNDNYEQFF. The CDR3 coding sequence is TGTGCCAGCAGCCCGGACAGGAATGATAACTATGAGCAGTTCTTC.

The J gene is TRBJ2-6, the V gene TRBV11-3, with 8 bases that match TRBD2. The J segment lost 0 bases and the V segment lost 5 bases, leaving 6 bases of the junction unmatched. This CDR3 region has 17 residues. CDR1 SGHNT and CDR2 YENEEA come from the germline V gene. The CDR3 sequence is CASSLLGGASGANVLTF. DNA of the CDR3: TGTGCCAGCAGCCTGCTCGGGGGGGCCTCTGGGGCCAACGTCCTGACTTTC.

This clone was detected a few times. The rearrangement links TRBV18 to TRBJ2-7; possibly TRBD1 or TRBD2 for D (5 bases each). With 2 bases removed from V and 5 bases from J, the gap between germline ends came to 16 bases. Germline CDR1 reads KGHSH; CDR2 reads LQKENI. This CDR3 region has 15 residues. CDR3 DNA sequence: TGTGCCAGCTCACCAATAGTAGGGGCGCGGGACGAGCAGTACTTC. It encodes CASSPIVGARDEQYF.

This chain connects TRBV5-1 to TRBJ1-6; 7 positions match TRBD1. The CDR3 runs 15 residues. The germline V gene has CDR1 SGHRS and CDR2 YFSETQ. V was clipped by 3 bases and J by 12 bases; unmatched bases: 12. The CDR3 coding sequence is TGCGCCAGCAGCTCAAGGACAGGAGGAGTAGAACCCCTCCACTTT. It translates to CASSSRTGGVEPLHF. Full variable domain (outside the CDR3, taken from reference TRBV5-1 and TRBJ1-6): KAGVTQTPRYLIKTRGQQVTLSCSPISGHRSVSWYQQTPGQGLQFLFEYFSETQRNKGNFPGRFSGRQFSNSRSEMNVSTLELGDSALYLCASSSRTGGVEPLHFGNGTRLTVT.

In DNA form, the CDR3 reads TGTGCCAGCAGTGCGACAGGGTGGGGAGAAAAACTGTTTTTT. Amino acid sequence: CASSATGWGEKLFF. The rearrangement joins TRBV25-1 to TRBJ1-4; TRBD1 matches at 7 bases. CDR3 length: 14 residues. Germline trimming cut 4 bases from V and 8 bases from J; bases unmatched to any gene: 7. The germline CDR1 and CDR2 sequences are MGHDK and SYGVNS.

This clone was counted many times. This chain links TRBV28 with TRBJ2-7; no firm D call. The CDR3 is 12 amino acids. Trimming left V 5 bases short and J 1 base short, with 6 bases between. Germline assignment: CDR1 MDHEN and CDR2 SYDVKM. CDR3 coding DNA: TGTGCCAGCAGTGAACGGTCCTACGAGCAGTACTTC. Its translation: CASSERSYEQYF. The whole variable domain, filled in from reference TRBV28 and TRBJ2-7, reads DVKVTQSSRYLVKRTGEKVFLECVQDMDHENMFWYRQDPGLGLRLIYFSYDVKMKEKGDIPEGYSVSREKKERFSLILESASTNQTSMYLCASSERSYEQYFGPGTRLTVT.

The chain couples TRBV5-1 to TRBJ2-3; 9 nucleotides agree with TRBD1. There are 17 residues in the CDR3. Germline assignment: CDR1 SGHRS and CDR2 YFSETQ. V lost 3 bases to trimming and J lost 3 bases; unmatched junction nucleotides: 11. The CDR3 DNA follows: TGCGCCAGCAGCTCGGAGAACAGGGGGCTGGAGACAGATACGCAGTATTTT. Protein sequence: CASSSENRGLETDTQYF.

This clone appeared a few times. V gene TRBV10-1 combines with J gene TRBJ2-3; D perhaps matches TRBD1 (6 bases). Trimming cost V 0 bases and J 2 bases, with 9 bases left between them. Germline lookup yields CDR1 WNHNN and CDR2 SYGVQD (reference sequence). The CDR3 runs 15 residues. The CDR3 region is CASSESQGNTDTQYF. CDR3 DNA: TGCGCCAGCAGTGAGTCACAGGGAAACACAGATACGCAGTATTTT.

The J gene is TRBJ2-3, the V gene TRBV7-8; possibly TRBD2 for D (7 bases). Germline V gives CDR1 SGHVS, CDR2 FQNEAQ. V shed 4 bases and J shed 6 bases, with 11 bases lying between them. The length of the CDR3 is 13 residues. The CDR3: CASSSRGADTQYF. CDR3 nucleotide sequence: TGTGCCAGCAGCTCACGGGGGGCGGATACGCAGTATTTT.

This clone was found many times. The chain has TRBV4-1 and TRBJ2-5; no reliable D call. The CDR3 sequence is 13 residues long. The germline CDR1 and CDR2 sequences are MGHRA and YSYEKL. V was cut by 0 bases and J by 3 bases, with 5 bases left in between. CDR3 residues: CASSQEEEETQYF. CDR3 in DNA: TGCGCCAGCAGCCAAGAAGAGGAAGAGACCCAGTACTTC.

This clone was counted between two and nine times. This chain joins TRBV30 and TRBJ1-4, with D perhaps matching TRBD1 (5 bases). V lost 1 base and J 12 bases, leaving 15 bases between the germline ends. The germline V gene has CDR1 GTSNPN and CDR2 SVGIG (reference sequence). This CDR3 has 13 amino acids. This CDR3 reads CAWSGPGGEQLFF. The CDR3 DNA reads as TGTGCCTGGAGTGGGCCAGGAGGGGAACAACTGTTTTTT.

This clone was seen a handful of times. The chain links TRBV7-9 to TRBJ1-5, with TRBD1 as a possible D gene (5 bases). Trimming left V 0 bases short and J 4 bases short, with 7 bases between. Germline V gene sequence: CDR1 SEHNR, CDR2 FQNEAQ (reference sequence). The CDR3 totals 14 residues. The CDR3 reads CASSLAAGNQPQHF. In DNA form, the CDR3 reads TGTGCCAGCAGCTTAGCGGCAGGGAATCAGCCCCAGCATTTT.